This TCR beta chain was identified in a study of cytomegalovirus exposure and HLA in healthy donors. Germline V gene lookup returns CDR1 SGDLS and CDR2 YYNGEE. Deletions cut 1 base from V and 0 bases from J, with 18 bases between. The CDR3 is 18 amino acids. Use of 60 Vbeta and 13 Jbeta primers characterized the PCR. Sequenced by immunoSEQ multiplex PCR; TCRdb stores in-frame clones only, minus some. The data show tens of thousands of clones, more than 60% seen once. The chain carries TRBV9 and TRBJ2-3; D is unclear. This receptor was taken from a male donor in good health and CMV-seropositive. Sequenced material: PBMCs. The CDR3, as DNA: TGTGCCAGCAGCGTATTTTCGACTCCGGTCCTTAGCACAGATACGCAGTATTTT. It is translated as CASSVFSTPVLSTDTQYF.